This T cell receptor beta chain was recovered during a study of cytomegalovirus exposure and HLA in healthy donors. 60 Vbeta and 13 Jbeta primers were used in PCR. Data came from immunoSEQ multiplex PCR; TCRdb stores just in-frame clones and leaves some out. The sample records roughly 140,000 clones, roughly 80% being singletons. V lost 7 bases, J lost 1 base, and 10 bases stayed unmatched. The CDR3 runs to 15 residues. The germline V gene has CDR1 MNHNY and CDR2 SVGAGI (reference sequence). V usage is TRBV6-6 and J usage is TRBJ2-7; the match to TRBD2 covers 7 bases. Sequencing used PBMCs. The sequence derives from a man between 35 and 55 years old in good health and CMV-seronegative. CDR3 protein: CASTVGGVTSYEQYF. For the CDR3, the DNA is TGTGCCAGCACTGTGGGGGGGGTCACTTCCTACGAGCAGTACTTC.